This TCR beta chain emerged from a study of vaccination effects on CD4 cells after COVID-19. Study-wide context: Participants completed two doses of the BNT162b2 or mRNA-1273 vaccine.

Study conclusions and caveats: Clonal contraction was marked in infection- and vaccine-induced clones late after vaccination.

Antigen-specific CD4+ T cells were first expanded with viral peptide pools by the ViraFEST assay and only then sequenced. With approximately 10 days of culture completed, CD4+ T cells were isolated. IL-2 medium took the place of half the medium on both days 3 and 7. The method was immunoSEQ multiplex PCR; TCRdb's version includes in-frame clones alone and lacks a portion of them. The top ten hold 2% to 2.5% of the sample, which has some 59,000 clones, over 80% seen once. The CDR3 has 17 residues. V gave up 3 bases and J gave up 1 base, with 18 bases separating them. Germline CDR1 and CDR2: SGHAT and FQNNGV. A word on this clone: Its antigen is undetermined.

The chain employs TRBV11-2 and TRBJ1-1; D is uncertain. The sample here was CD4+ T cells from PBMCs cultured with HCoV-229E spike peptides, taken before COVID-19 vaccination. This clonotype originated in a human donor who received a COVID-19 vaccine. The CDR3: CASSFNPRTSWNTEAFF. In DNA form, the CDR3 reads TGTGCCAGCAGCTTTAATCCCAGAACGTCTTGGAACACTGAAGCTTTCTTT.